The sequence of this TCR beta chain was determined in a study of T cell responses to AZD1222 COVID-19 vaccine. Overall study results and limits: Clonal diversity may have been underestimated, and the donors were mostly white British, with more females than males. Only a handful of AZD1222 recipients tested seropositive at baseline. No repertoire was sampled before or during the peak T cell response, only after it. Nearly half of unique spike-specific TCRs reportedly avoided B.1.351 and B.1.1.7 mutated regions.

Clones were sequenced by immunoSEQ multiplex PCR, and TCRdb holds only the in-frame ones, with some missing. The data contain around 99,000 clones, roughly 92% of them seen just once; the ten biggest clones take up roughly 13%. Trimming stripped 3 bases from V and 3 bases from J, with 17 bases between. Germline-derived CDR1 and CDR2 are LGHDT and YNNKEL (reference sequence). This CDR3 is built from 16 residues. As concerns this clone: Antigen specificity is unknown.

Sample: peripheral blood, taken on day 0 of AZD1222 vaccination. The gene calls are TRBV3-1 (or the pseudogene TRBV3-2) and TRBJ1-2; D is possibly TRBD1 (6 bases). This receptor was taken from an adult in good health. The CDR3, as DNA: TGTGCCAGCAGCCAGTGGACAGATCAGGCCCACTATGGCTACACCTTC. This codes for CASSQWTDQAHYGYTF.